This T cell receptor beta chain stems from a study of glioma-infiltrating T cells after dendritic cell vaccination. Study details: Dendritic cell vaccine was injected intradermally three times, biweekly.

Time point here: after dendritic cell vaccination, including at tumor progression/relapse. None of the glioblastoma patients had an isocitrate dehydrogenase mutation. Germline CDR1 reads SGHDT; CDR2 reads YYEEEE. The ends were cut back, 1 base at V and 0 bases at J, with 14 bases in the middle. This CDR3 comprises 17 residues. The PCR used 60 V beta and 13 J beta primers. Assay: immunoSEQ multiplex PCR; the TCRdb copy retains only in-frame clones and omits some. The repertoire holds about 64,000 clones, with roughly 86% as singletons. This receptor was identified in a human donor with glioblastoma. The material was blood, obtained after dendritic cell vaccination. The chain has TRBV5-6 and TRBJ2-1; no definite D call. Here the CDR3 DNA reads TGTGCCAGCAGCTTGCGGTTGCTAACGAGCTCCTACAATGAGCAGTTCTTC. Translation: CASSLRLLTSSYNEQFF.